This T cell receptor (beta chain) was sequenced for a study of T cells in Graves' hyperthyroidism and ophthalmopathy. Study details: Peripheral blood was drawn at first diagnosis, prior to all treatment.

V gave up 1 base and J gave up 2 bases, with 14 bases separating them. This CDR3 region has 16 residues. Germline CDR1 reads LGHNA; CDR2 reads YSLEER. It was RNA transcripts that yielded the amplified TCR beta CDR3 regions. In the first-round RT-PCR of the TCR CDR3, the HTBI primer set was used. TCRdb re-called the multiplex PCR reads with MiXCR, one entry per CDR3 protein. Here the sample spans hundreds of thousands of distinct CDR3 sequences, roughly 40% being singletons. General study findings and limits: Ophthalmopathy was identified by the model a median around 6 months ahead of onset.

On the basis of clinical symptoms, serum thyroxine and TRAb, thyroid ultrasound and orbital computed tomography, diagnoses were made. This clonotype was picked up a small number of times. Its antigen is unknown. The rearrangement joins TRBV4-3 to TRBJ2-5; D ambiguous. Source material: blood. The TCR comes from a man between 18 and 29 years old with Graves' hyperthyroidism. Written as DNA, the CDR3 is TGCGCCAGCAGCCAAGGGGCCACCCGCTCACAAGAGACCCAGTACTTC. It translates to CASSQGATRSQETQYF.